The source of this TCR beta chain is a study of CD8 T cells in ankylosing spondylitis. The germline gives CDR1 SGHRS, CDR2 YFSETQ. The germline V and J ends were trimmed by 0 bases and 6 bases, with 17 bases remaining between them. The CDR3 is 16 residues long. Study outcomes and limitations: Seemingly distinctive of ankylosing spondylitis blood was a TCR beta motif formed by eight highly homologous variants. A subset of motif variants has previously been described in the synovial fluid and blood of reactive arthritis.

Making the TCR beta libraries involved quantitative 5'-RACE with molecular barcodes. MiXCR, applied by TCRdb to the 5' RACE reads, yields one record per CDR3 protein. Of 300,000 to 400,000 distinct CDR3 sequences in the sample, about 14% were seen once. Only a few counts were recorded for this clonotype. Its matching antigen is unknown. The sample was blood, either unsorted or a sorted T cell fraction (not recorded which). The clonotype was recovered from a male donor with ankylosing spondylitis or in good health (not recorded which). The chain uses TRBV5-1 and TRBJ2-3; the D gene could be TRBD1 or TRBD2 (5 bases each). Written as DNA, the CDR3 is TGCGCCAGCAGCTTGGCCGGGGACGCGAGGGTGGATACGCAGTATTTT. Encoded protein: CASSLAGDARVDTQYF.